This T cell receptor beta chain was captured by sequencing in a study of blood T cell repertoires in COVID-19. The data were produced by immunoSEQ multiplex PCR, yet TCRdb's version contains in-frame clones alone and is incomplete. The sample holds almost 200,000 clones, around 81% seen once. Germline CDR1 reads MNHEY; CDR2 reads SVGAGI. CDR3 length: 13 amino acids. The germline V and J ends were trimmed by 6 bases and 0 bases, with 8 bases remaining between them. The rearrangement joins TRBV6-5 to TRBJ1-1; D not certain. The specimen was peripheral blood. This clonotype originated in a man aged 60-69 years with COVID-19, enrolled during active disease. The CDR3 DNA reads as TGTGCCAGCAGGACGAGGCTGAACACTGAAGCTTTCTTT. It translates to CASRTRLNTEAFF.